The 20 T cell receptor beta chains below all came from one sample that was sequenced in a study of cytomegalovirus exposure and HLA in healthy donors (dated by TCRdb to about 2017). The library was obtained by the immunoSEQ multiplex PCR assay. A mixture of 60 forward primers for TCR Vbeta segments and 13 reverse primers for TCR Jbeta segments was used in the multiplex PCR. The table comes from immuneACCESS by way of TCRdb, which keeps in-frame sequences with V and J called. Part of the clones is missing from these tables; in studies checked, under half for an unresolved V gene and the rest for unknown reasons. A total of about 180,000 clones appear in this sample, over 75% of them only once. The ten largest clonotypes hold about 1.9% of the sample. Specimen: PBMCs. The source of these receptors is a woman in her 30s in good health and CMV-seronegative.

The CDR3 reads CASSSRGGFSYEQYF. The CDR3 DNA reads TGTGCCAGCAGTTCCAGGGGCGGGTTCTCCTACGAGCAGTACTTC. J is TRBJ2-7 and V is TRBV6-6, with D tentatively TRBD1 (6 bases). The V end was cut by 4 bases, the J end by 0 bases, with 13 bases between. Germline V gene sequence: CDR1 MNHNY, CDR2 SVGAGI (reference sequence). The CDR3 is made up of 15 amino acids.

The chain combines TRBV12-5 with TRBJ2-1, with TRBD1 matching 9 bases. The CDR3 runs to 15 residues. The trim removed 3 bases at V and 5 bases at J, leaving 5 bases unmatched. Germline CDR1 reads LGHNT; CDR2 reads FRNRAP. The DNA of the CDR3 is TGTGCTAGTGGTTTCGGACAGGGGACCAACAATGAGCAGTTCTTC. Residues: CASGFGQGTNNEQFF.

The chain couples TRBV7-3 to TRBJ1-1; D not resolved. Germline V gives CDR1 SGHTA, CDR2 FQGTGA. V was trimmed by 4 bases and J by 1 base, leaving 4 bases between them. The CDR3 contains 12 residues. CDR3 nucleotides: TGTGCCAGCAGCTCTTCGAACACTGAAGCTTTCTTT. Protein product: CASSSSNTEAFF.

The chain recombines TRBV19 with TRBJ1-1; the D gene is possibly TRBD1 (6 bases). The CDR3 is 13 residues long. Germline values: CDR1 LNHDA, CDR2 SQIVND (reference sequence). The V end was cut by 3 bases, the J end by 11 bases, with 16 bases between. CDR3 residues: CASSMDGGRLAFF. The CDR3 DNA reads as TGTGCCAGTAGTATGGACGGGGGGCGTCTGGCTTTCTTT.

The chain combines TRBV19 with TRBJ1-5; 8 bases line up with TRBD1. This CDR3 has 16 residues. With 7 bases clipped from V and 5 bases from J, the junction kept 13 bases outside the gene matches. Germline CDR1 is LNHDA and CDR2 is SQIVND (reference sequence). The CDR3 protein is CASTNGQGALYQPQHF. The CDR3 bases are TGTGCCAGTACCAACGGCCAGGGGGCCCTCTATCAGCCCCAGCATTTT.

This clone was picked up one time. The rearrangement uses TRBV5-1 and TRBJ2-7; tentatively, D is TRBD1 (5 bases). Deletions cut 1 base from V and 2 bases from J, with 10 bases between. The CDR3 length is 14 residues. The germline V gene has CDR1 SGHRS and CDR2 YFSETQ. CDR3 loop: CASSLRQLAYEQYF. CDR3 DNA sequence: TGCGCCAGCAGCTTGCGACAGCTAGCCTACGAGCAGTACTTC.

The J gene is TRBJ2-7, the V gene TRBV2; 11 bases are shared with TRBD1. This CDR3 comprises 15 residues. Unmatched junction bases numbered 10, after V lost 5 bases and J lost 7 bases. Per the germline V gene, CDR1 is SNHLY and CDR2 is FYNNEI. The CDR3: CASSRDRGVLREQYF. CDR3 DNA: TGTGCCAGCAGTCGGGACAGGGGGGTTCTCCGGGAGCAGTACTTC.

The chain uses TRBV18 and TRBJ2-3, with 11 nucleotides matching TRBD2. This CDR3 spans 16 amino acids. The junction had 10 bases not matched to a gene; V was cut back by 3 bases and J by 8 bases. Germline CDR1 KGHSH, CDR2 LQKENI. The CDR3 loop reads CASSPNSGGAVSTQYF. CDR3 nucleotides: TGTGCCAGCTCACCCAATAGCGGGGGGGCCGTAAGTACGCAGTATTTT. Drawing the rest from reference TRBV18 and TRBJ2-3, the complete variable domain is NAGVMQNPRHLVRRRGQEARLRCSPMKGHSHVYWYRQLPEEGLKFMVYLQKENIIDESGMPKERFSAEFPKEGPSILRIQQVVRGDSAAYFCASSPNSGGAVSTQYFGPGTRLTVL.

This chain connects TRBV30 to TRBJ1-2; TRBD1 might be the D (5 bases). Germline CDR1 GTSNPN, CDR2 SVGIG (reference sequence). This CDR3 contains 12 residues. The V end lost 3 bases, the J end lost 4 bases, and 9 bases lay between the germline ends. Here the CDR3 DNA reads TGTGCCTGGAGCGGCGGGACCTATGGCTACACCTTC. This translates into CAWSGGTYGYTF.

CDR3 protein: CASKKAGGGQETQYF. In DNA, the CDR3 is TGTGCCAGCAAGAAAGCGGGGGGGGGACAAGAGACCCAGTACTTC. The rearrangement uses TRBV2 and TRBJ2-5; 10 bases match TRBD2. CDR3 length equals 15 residues. In germline, CDR1 is SNHLY, CDR2 FYNNEI. J was trimmed by 2 bases and V by 7 bases; bases with no gene match: 7.

This clone was seen a few times. The DNA for the CDR3 is TGCAGCGCCGGGACAGGGGGATCCATCGGGGAGCTGTTTTTT. It specifies CSAGTGGSIGELFF. The chain combines TRBV29-1 with TRBJ2-2, with 11 positions matching TRBD1. The CDR3 spans 14 residues. Germline trimming cut 7 bases from V and 7 bases from J; bases unmatched to any gene: 8. Looked up from germline, CDR1 is SQVTM and CDR2 is ANQGSEA.

V is TRBV6-1 and J is TRBJ1-6; no firm D call. The CDR3 is 12 amino acids. CDR1 MNHNS and CDR2 SASEGT come from the germline V gene. The V end was cut by 5 bases, the J end by 8 bases, with 7 bases between. The CDR3 DNA reads TGTGCCAGCAGTCTATCCGATTCACCCCTCCACTTT. Its translation is CASSLSDSPLHF.

The chain has TRBV5-1 and TRBJ1-1, with D perhaps matching TRBD1 (6 bases). V gave up 0 bases and J gave up 7 bases, with 10 bases separating them. CDR1 SGHRS and CDR2 YFSETQ come from the germline V gene. This CDR3 comprises 13 residues. CDR3 in amino acids: CASSLGAGVEAFF. The CDR3 bases are TGCGCCAGCAGCTTGGGGGCAGGGGTTGAAGCTTTCTTT.

The chain recombines TRBV7-6 with TRBJ1-1, with unresolved D. The length of the CDR3 is 14 residues. CDR1 SGHVS and CDR2 FNYEAQ come from the germline V gene. The V and J ends lost 1 base and 0 bases respectively, with 6 bases between them. The CDR3 nucleotides are TGTGCCAGCAGCTTAGGGCAGGTGAACACTGAAGCTTTCTTT. Amino acid sequence: CASSLGQVNTEAFF.

The chain recombines TRBV7-3 with TRBJ2-7; 8 positions agree with TRBD1. This CDR3 has 16 amino acids. V trimming: 2 bases; J trimming: 5 bases; junction bases outside the gene matches: 11. Per the germline V gene, CDR1 is SGHTA and CDR2 is FQGTGA. The CDR3 DNA follows: TGTGCCAGCAGCTTATCTACAGGGGGACCCTTCCACGAGCAGTACTTC. This sequence encodes CASSLSTGGPFHEQYF. Based on the CDR3 plus reference TRBV7-3 and TRBJ2-7, the full variable domain is GAGVSQTPSNKVTEKGKYVELRCDPISGHTALYWYRQSLGQGPEFLIYFQGTGAADDSGLPNDRFFAVRPEGSVSTLKIQRTERGDSAVYLCASSLSTGGPFHEQYFGPGTRLTVT.

This chain uses TRBV19 with TRBJ2-7, with D possibly TRBD1 on 6 matching bases. The V end was cut by 6 bases, the J end by 1 base, with 10 bases between. The germline gives CDR1 LNHDA, CDR2 SQIVND (reference sequence). The CDR3 has 13 residues. The CDR3 protein is CASRSQGSYEQYF. CDR3 nucleotide sequence: TGTGCCAGTAGATCTCAGGGGTCCTACGAGCAGTACTTC.

V usage is TRBV18 and J usage is TRBJ1-5, with D possibly TRBD1 on 5 matching bases. CDR3 length: 14 amino acids. Deletions cut 5 bases from V and 5 bases from J, with 13 bases between. Per the germline V gene, CDR1 is KGHSH and CDR2 is LQKENI. CDR3 region: CASSRGLVDQPQHF. The CDR3, as DNA: TGTGCCAGCTCAAGGGGTCTGGTCGATCAGCCCCAGCATTTT.

This clone was found once. The V call is TRBV30, the J call TRBJ1-1, with 10 bases lining up with TRBD1. The ends lost 4 bases at V and 3 bases at J; junction bases unmatched: 11. CDR1 and CDR2 (germline): GTSNPN, SVGIG (reference sequence). This CDR3 contains 16 residues. CDR3 nucleotides: TGTGCCTGGAACCCGGGACAGGGGAAATGGTACACTGAAGCTTTCTTT. Residues: CAWNPGQGKWYTEAFF.

The CDR3 bases are TGTGCCAGCACCCCGGACAGAAAGAACACTGAAGCTTTCTTT. It is translated as CASTPDRKNTEAFF. The chain joins TRBV27 to TRBJ1-1, with a weak D call TRBD1 (6 bases). The CDR3 has 14 residues. Trimming pared 7 bases from V and 1 base from J, leaving 13 bases between. The germline CDR1 and CDR2 sequences are MNHEY and SMNVEV (reference sequence).

The chain has TRBV6-5 and TRBJ1-5; D is perhaps TRBD1 (5 bases). V lost 4 bases, J lost 7 bases, and 14 bases lay in between. CDR1 MNHEY and CDR2 SVGAGI come from the germline V gene. This CDR3 has 14 residues. In DNA, the CDR3 is TGTGCCAGCAGTTTGTCAGGGTTGGGCCAGCCCCAGCATTTT. Protein sequence: CASSLSGLGQPQHF.